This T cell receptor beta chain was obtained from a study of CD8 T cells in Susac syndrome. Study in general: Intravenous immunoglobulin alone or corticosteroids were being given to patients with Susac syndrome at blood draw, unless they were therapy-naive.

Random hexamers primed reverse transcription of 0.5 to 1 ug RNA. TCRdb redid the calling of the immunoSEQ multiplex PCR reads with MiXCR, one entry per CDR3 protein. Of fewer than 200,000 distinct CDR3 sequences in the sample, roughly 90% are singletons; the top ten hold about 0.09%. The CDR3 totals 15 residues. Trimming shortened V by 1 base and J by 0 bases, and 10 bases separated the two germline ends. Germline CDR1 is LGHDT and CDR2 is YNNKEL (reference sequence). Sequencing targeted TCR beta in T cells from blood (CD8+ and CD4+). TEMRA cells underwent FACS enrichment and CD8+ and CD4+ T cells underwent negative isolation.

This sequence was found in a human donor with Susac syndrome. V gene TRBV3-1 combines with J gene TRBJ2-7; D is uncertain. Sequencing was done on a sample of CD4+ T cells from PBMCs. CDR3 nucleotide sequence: TGTGCCAGCAGCCAAGCCGGAAGGAGCTCCTACGAGCAGTACTTC. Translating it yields CASSQAGRSSYEQYF.